Following are 3 T cell receptor beta chains from one sample sequenced in a study of human T cells and chemical hapten exposure. TCRdb analysed the RACE reads with MiXCR anew, one entry per CDR3 protein. The sample gives tens of thousands of distinct CDR3 sequences, roughly 6.7% of which show up once; 1.5% to 2% is in the top ten. This sample's time point: pre-sensitization, week 0. Treatment denoted: therapeutic diphenylcyclopropenone sensitization with weekly scalp DPC. This specimen consisted of whole blood, obtained in connection with sensitization to the hapten diphenylcyclopropenone (DPC). The origin of the receptors is a woman younger than 45 with alopecia areata. Some clones in this sample may be carry-over from other donors' samples.

This clonotype was counted a few times. The J gene is TRBJ2-2, the V gene TRBV20-1; weak D call: TRBD1 (6 bases). CDR3 length: 14 amino acids. Germline CDR1 DFQATT, CDR2 SNEGSKA (reference sequence). V was shortened by 2 bases and J by 6 bases, with 13 bases between the two germline ends. In DNA, the CDR3 is TGCAGTGCTAGACTCGGACAGACCGCCGGGGAGCTGTTTTTT. Its translation is CSARLGQTAGELFF.

In its sample, this clonotype was seen many times. This chain connects TRBV20-1 to TRBJ2-1; 11 bases fit TRBD1. The CDR3 is made up of 17 amino acids. V gave up 4 bases and J gave up 0 bases; unmatched junction bases: 8. Germline CDR1 reads DFQATT; CDR2 reads SNEGSKA (reference sequence). This CDR3 is CSATGTGGSSSYNEQFF. The CDR3 nucleotides are TGCAGTGCTACCGGGACAGGGGGTTCTAGCTCCTACAATGAGCAGTTCTTC.

For this clonotype: This may come from a read error, since a much larger clone is one base off. CDR3 in DNA: TGCAGCGTTGAAGTTTCAGGAACAGATACGCAGTATTTT. Translated: CSVEVSGTDTQYF. This chain uses TRBV29-1 with TRBJ2-3; D is unclear. CDR3 length equals 13 residues. Trimming removed 1 base at V and 3 bases at J, with 8 bases between. Germline-derived CDR1 and CDR2 are SQVTM and ANQGSEA.